The 23 T cell receptor beta chains below all came from one sample that was sequenced in a study of T-cell memory formation after mild COVID-19. TCRdb redid the calling of the 5' RACE reads with MiXCR, one entry per CDR3 protein. The table includes under 700,000 distinct CDR3 sequences, roughly 20% detected once. Input material: PBMCs or a T cell subset sorted from them (not recorded which). All receptors come from an adult woman who had mild COVID-19 (a few samples of this study predate the infection). Cell type and time point are not known.

This clonotype was observed a few times. The chain is built from TRBV12-3 or TRBV12-4 and TRBJ2-3; 8 bases align to TRBD2. This CDR3 has 18 residues. The V gene end was trimmed by 1 base and the J gene end by 4 bases; junction bases not matched to a gene: 13. In nucleotides, the CDR3 is TGTGCCAGCAGTTTAGATCGGGGCAGCGGGAGAGCGGCAGATACGCAGTATTTT. Encoded protein: CASSLDRGSGRAADTQYF.

This clonotype was counted between two and nine times. The CDR3 DNA sequence: TGCGCCAGCAGCTTGGGGCAGGGCTCTGAAGCTTTCTTT. Encoded protein: CASSLGQGSEAFF. The J gene is TRBJ1-1, the V gene TRBV5-1; tentatively, D is TRBD1 (5 bases). The V gene's germline CDR1 is SGHRS and CDR2 YFSETQ. This CDR3 contains 13 residues. Trimming stripped 0 bases from V and 6 bases from J, with 9 bases between.

In this sample, this clonotype turned up a few times. The genes are TRBV19 and TRBJ2-2; 7 nucleotides match TRBD2. The V and J ends lost 2 bases and 6 bases, in that order; junction bases with no gene match: 18. The CDR3 loop spans 19 amino acids. In germline, CDR1 is LNHDA, CDR2 SQIVND (reference sequence). The CDR3 sequence is CASSISLAAMAVQAGELFF. In nucleotides, the CDR3 is TGTGCCAGTAGTATATCCCTAGCGGCCATGGCAGTACAAGCCGGGGAGCTGTTTTTT.

The rearrangement uses TRBV6-5 and TRBJ2-7, with 8 nucleotides matching TRBD2. CDR1 is MNHEY and CDR2 is SVGAGI in the germline V gene. Trimming at V came to 2 bases and at J to 6 bases, leaving 6 bases not matched to a gene. CDR3 length: 14 amino acids. The CDR3 nucleotides read TGTGCCAGCAGTTACGGAGCGGGAGTCGCCGAGCAGTACTTC. It encodes CASSYGAGVAEQYF.

This chain joins TRBV4-1 and TRBJ2-7; D unclear. The CDR3 totals 13 residues. The germline V gene has CDR1 MGHRA and CDR2 YSYEKL. V lost 1 base and J lost 4, with 8 bases in between. CDR3 region: CASSQGPRYEQYF. In DNA form, the CDR3 reads TGCGCCAGCAGCCAAGGCCCTAGGTACGAGCAGTACTTC.

The sample holds a few counts of this clonotype. The chain couples TRBV7-8 to TRBJ2-5; unclear D gene. Trimming pared 6 bases from V and 5 bases from J, leaving 22 bases between. This CDR3 has 16 amino acids. Germline CDR1 SGHVS, CDR2 FQNEAQ. The CDR3 sequence is CASSYRWTLGSETQYF. The CDR3 DNA sequence: TGTGCCAGCAGTTATCGTTGGACGTTAGGGTCGGAGACCCAGTACTTC.

This clonotype has a handful of counts. CDR3 nucleotide sequence: TGTGCCACCAGCAAGACAGCAACTAATGAAAAACTGTTTTTT. Protein sequence: CATSKTATNEKLFF. This sequence joins TRBV15 and TRBJ1-4; a weak D match, TRBD1 (5 bases). Germline lookup yields CDR1 LNHNV and CDR2 YYDKDF (reference sequence). The CDR3 covers 14 residues. V dropped 4 bases and J dropped 0 bases, with 6 bases sitting between them. Full variable domain (remainder filled in from reference TRBV15 and TRBJ1-4): DAMVIQNPRYQVTQFGKPVTLSCSQTLNHNVMYWYQQKSSQAPKLLFHYYDKDFNNEADTPDNFQSRRPNTSFCFLDIRSPGLGDTAMYLCATSKTATNEKLFFGSGTQLSVL.

The chain recombines TRBV20-1 with TRBJ1-1, with D unclear. V gave up 6 bases and J gave up 1 base, with 15 bases separating them. CDR3 length equals 14 residues. Germline V gene data show CDR1 as DFQATT and CDR2 as SNEGSKA (reference sequence). The CDR3 sequence is CSAYTDGSNTEAFF. In nucleotides, the CDR3 is TGCAGTGCCTACACCGACGGATCGAACACTGAAGCTTTCTTT.

This clonotype was picked up many times. The rearrangement joins TRBV20-1 to TRBJ2-3; TRBD2 matches at 8 bases. Trimming cost V 3 bases and J 5 bases; bases outside gene matches: 10. The CDR3 is 15 amino acids. The germline V gene has CDR1 DFQATT and CDR2 SNEGSKA (reference sequence). The CDR3 reads CSASSGGEVRDTQYF. DNA of the CDR3: TGCAGTGCTAGCTCGGGGGGGGAGGTGCGAGATACGCAGTATTTT.

This clonotype has just a few counts. The chain carries TRBV28 and TRBJ1-2, with a weak D call TRBD1 (5 bases). With 2 bases removed from V and 2 bases from J, the gap between germline ends came to 18 bases. Per germline, CDR1 MDHEN and CDR2 SYDVKM. There are 17 residues in the CDR3. This chain's CDR3 is CASSLPFGAGDNYGYTF. The CDR3 nucleotides read TGTGCCAGCAGTTTACCCTTTGGGGCGGGTGACAACTATGGCTACACCTTC.

This clonotype has more than one count but fewer than ten. The genes are TRBV12-3 or TRBV12-4 and TRBJ1-5; unclear D gene. Trimming took 2 bases from V and 0 from J, leaving 8 bases between them. There are 15 residues in the CDR3. CDR3 protein: CASSLREDSNQPQHF. CDR3 in DNA: TGTGCCAGCAGTTTACGGGAGGATAGCAATCAGCCCCAGCATTTT.

This clonotype was detected only once. This chain links TRBV6-1 with TRBJ2-7, with D perhaps matching TRBD1 (7 bases). Trimming stripped 10 bases from V and 4 bases from J, with 17 bases between. Germline CDR1 MNHNS, CDR2 SASEGT. The CDR3 runs 13 residues. The CDR3 protein is CAIRSRGAYEQYF. CDR3 DNA: TGTGCCATCCGGAGCAGGGGGGCATACGAGCAGTACTTC.

The chain is built from TRBV25-1 and TRBJ2-7; D perhaps matches TRBD1 (6 bases). Germline loops: CDR1 MGHDK, CDR2 SYGVNS. V lost 1 base to trimming and J lost 2 bases, with 9 bases between them. The CDR3 extends over 14 amino acids. The CDR3 loop reads CASSEWGRAYEQYF. CDR3 bases: TGTGCCAGCAGTGAATGGGGGCGGGCCTACGAGCAGTACTTC.

Here the CDR3 reads CASSGTGGIRETQYF. CDR3 bases: TGCGCCAGCAGCGGGACAGGGGGCATTCGAGAGACCCAGTACTTC. This sequence joins TRBV5-1 and TRBJ2-5, with TRBD1 identical over 12 bases. The CDR3 has 15 amino acids. The germline V gene encodes CDR1 SGHRS and CDR2 YFSETQ. V shed 4 bases, J shed 4 bases, and the junction held 5 bases outside the gene matches.

The V call is TRBV20-1, the J call TRBJ2-1; possibly TRBD2 for D (5 bases). From germline, CDR1 is DFQATT and CDR2 SNEGSKA (reference sequence). This CDR3 has 16 amino acids. The V end was cut by 1 base, the J end by 0 bases, with 13 bases between. The CDR3 here is CSARVTRSGSYNEQFF. CDR3 nucleotide sequence: TGCAGTGCTAGAGTTACCCGAAGCGGCTCCTACAATGAGCAGTTCTTC.

This chain links TRBV6-6 with TRBJ2-1; TRBD1 matches 8 bases. Germline values: CDR1 MNHNY, CDR2 SVGAGI (reference sequence). Trimming removed 8 bases from V and 7 bases from J; junction bases left unmatched: 4. This CDR3 is 12 amino acids long. The CDR3 here is CASSTGVNEQFF. The CDR3, as DNA: TGTGCCAGCTCGACAGGGGTTAATGAGCAGTTCTTC.

This clonotype was seen more than once but under ten times. This chain joins TRBV7-9 and TRBJ2-3, with TRBD2 matching over 9 bases. The CDR3 has 17 amino acids. Germline loops: CDR1 SEHNR, CDR2 FQNEAQ (reference sequence). J lost 4 bases, V lost 2 bases, and 10 bases had no gene match. This CDR3 reads CASSLPVGSGGPDTQYF. The DNA of the CDR3 is TGTGCCAGCAGCTTACCGGTGGGGAGCGGGGGGCCAGATACGCAGTATTTT.

This clonotype was seen only a few times. The chain employs TRBV9 and TRBJ1-1; no firm D call. The CDR3 loop spans 13 amino acids. Per germline, CDR1 SGDLS and CDR2 YYNGEE. Trimming left V 2 bases short and J 4 bases short, with 9 bases between. The CDR3 bases are TGTGCCAGCAGCGTGCGGGGAGGCACTGAAGCTTTCTTT. Amino acids: CASSVRGGTEAFF.

This clonotype was picked up a small number of times. The gene calls are TRBV2 and TRBJ2-3; 8 bases align to TRBD1. Germline CDR1 is SNHLY and CDR2 is FYNNEI. V gave up 6 bases and J gave up 2 bases; unmatched junction bases: 4. The CDR3 spans 14 residues. CDR3 protein: CASSRTGTTDTQYF. In DNA, the CDR3 is TGTGCCAGCAGCAGGACAGGGACCACAGATACGCAGTATTTT.

This clonotype has a handful of counts. This chain links TRBV27 with TRBJ2-2; the D call may be TRBD1 or TRBD2 (5 bases each). The germline V and J ends were trimmed by 3 bases and 5 bases, with 16 bases remaining between them. This CDR3 has 16 amino acids. Germline V gives CDR1 MNHEY, CDR2 SMNVEV (reference sequence). The CDR3 here is CASSLVRGVNTGELFF. The CDR3 DNA reads TGTGCCAGCAGTTTGGTGCGAGGGGTGAATACCGGGGAGCTGTTTTTT.

This clonotype was counted between two and nine times. The chain recombines TRBV4-1 with TRBJ2-5; tentatively, D is TRBD2 (6 bases). The CDR3 is made up of 12 amino acids. Germline values: CDR1 MGHRA, CDR2 YSYEKL. V was clipped by 7 bases and J by 5 bases, with 11 bases between them. The CDR3 protein is CASKSSEETQYF. In DNA form, the CDR3 reads TGCGCCAGCAAATCTAGCGAGGAGACCCAGTACTTC.

Only a few counts were recorded for this clonotype. This sequence joins TRBV7-2 and TRBJ2-7; unclear D gene. This CDR3 has 13 residues. Per the germline V gene, CDR1 is SGHTA and CDR2 is FQGNSA. V was pared by 1 base and J by 4 bases, with 8 bases between. The CDR3 loop is CASSLEFRYEQYF. The CDR3 nucleotides read TGTGCCAGCAGCTTAGAGTTCCGTTACGAGCAGTACTTC.

This clonotype came up a few times. V usage is TRBV6-5 and J usage is TRBJ2-7; 7 bases map to TRBD2. This CDR3 is built from 14 residues. The germline V gene encodes CDR1 MNHEY and CDR2 SVGAGI. V dropped 2 bases and J dropped 2; count of bases not matched to a gene: 3. CDR3 sequence (DNA): TGTGCCAGCAGTTACGTTGGGGGGGCCTACGAGCAGTACTTC. Encoded protein: CASSYVGGAYEQYF.